This T cell receptor (beta chain) was captured in a study of patients and donors after allogeneic stem cell transplantation. TCRdb reanalysed the RT-PCR reads using MiXCR and keeps one entry per CDR3 protein. The data hold 70,000 to 100,000 distinct CDR3 sequences, with just under 5% observed a single time. In its sample, this clonotype was seen many times. The CDR3 loop spans 15 amino acids. The germline CDR1 and CDR2 sequences are ENHRY and SYGVKD. The TCR sequence derives from a human donor who was either an allogeneic HSCT recipient or a stem cell or donor lymphocyte infusion donor (not recorded which). It is not recorded whose cells these are; they may come from a transplant donor. This chain joins TRBV10-3 and TRBJ2-7; D possibly matches TRBD1 or TRBD2 (5 bases each). Sequenced: blood, either unsorted or a sorted T cell fraction (not recorded which). This CDR3 is CAPSKGPRSSYEQYF. CDR3 DNA: TGTGCTCCCAGCAAGGGACCCCGGAGCTCCTACGAGCAGTACTTC.